One sample yielded the 31 T cell receptor beta chains listed below, sequenced in a study of blood T cell repertoires in COVID-19. Sequencing used immunoSEQ multiplex PCR; TCRdb keeps in-frame clones, though not all of them. Among under 150,000 clones listed, about 80% were seen once. The material sequenced was PBMCs or T cells enriched from blood (not recorded which). These receptors all stem from a man between 50 and 59 years old in a cohort exposed to, infected with or recovered from COVID-19 (not recorded which).

The rearrangement uses TRBV5-4 and TRBJ2-3, with a weak D call TRBD2 (5 bases). This CDR3 is 15 amino acids long. Trimming took 0 bases from V and 4 from J, leaving 12 bases between them. Germline V gives CDR1 SGHNT, CDR2 YYREEE (reference sequence). The CDR3 here is CASSLGLAVADTQYF. CDR3 coding DNA: TGTGCCAGCAGCTTGGGTCTAGCCGTTGCAGATACGCAGTATTTT. The full variable domain, completed using reference TRBV5-4 and TRBJ2-3, is ETGVTQSPTHLIKTRGQQVTLRCSSQSGHNTVSWYQQALGQGPQFIFQYYREEENGRGNFPPRFSGLQFPNYSSELNVNALELDDSALYLCASSLGLAVADTQYFGPGTRLTVL.

This clone has just one count. The chain combines TRBV29-1 with TRBJ1-1; 7 nucleotides align to TRBD1. The CDR3 length is 12 residues. The germline CDR1 and CDR2 sequences are SQVTM and ANQGSEA. V shed 3 bases and J 7 bases; nucleotides not matched to a gene: 5. CDR3 protein: CSVDQGGGEAFF. The CDR3 region has the DNA TGCAGCGTTGACCAGGGGGGAGGTGAAGCTTTCTTT. Drawing the rest from reference TRBV29-1 and TRBJ1-1, the complete variable domain is SAVISQKPSRDICQRGTSLTIQCQVDSQVTMMFWYRQQPGQSLTLIATANQGSEATYESGFVIDKFPISRPNLTFSTLTVSNMSPEDSSIYLCSVDQGGGEAFFGQGTRLTVV.

To note about this clone: Other DNA sequences from this sample encode an identical CDR3 as well. This chain joins TRBV7-6 and TRBJ1-2, with D hard to call. Deletions cut 3 bases from V and 0 bases from J, with 5 bases between. The CDR3 length is 13 residues. Germline-derived CDR1 and CDR2 are SGHVS and FNYEAQ. CDR3: CASSLGANYGYTF. The CDR3 DNA reads TGTGCCAGCAGCTTGGGAGCTAACTATGGCTACACCTTC.

The V and J genes are TRBV6-5 and TRBJ1-4; D remains ambiguous. V shed 5 bases and J shed 4 bases, with 8 bases lying between them. CDR1 and CDR2 (germline): MNHEY, SVGAGI. The CDR3 spans 13 residues. The CDR3, as DNA: TGTGCCAGCAGTCGGTGGAGTAATGAAAAACTGTTTTTT. Translating it yields CASSRWSNEKLFF.

This rearrangement joins TRBV2 to TRBJ2-7; 7 bases are a match to TRBD1. The CDR3 runs 14 residues. CDR1 SNHLY and CDR2 FYNNEI come from the germline V gene. V trimming: 3 bases; J trimming: 4 bases; junction bases outside the gene matches: 6. CDR3 in amino acids: CASSDRDSLYEQYF. The CDR3 nucleotides read TGTGCCAGCAGTGACCGGGACAGTTTGTACGAGCAGTACTTC. Combining the CDR3 with reference TRBV2 and TRBJ2-7 gives the whole variable domain EPEVTQTPSHQVTQMGQEVILRCVPISNHLYFYWYRQILGQKVEFLVSFYNNEISEKSEIFDDQFSVERPDGSNFTLKIRSTKLEDSAMYFCASSDRDSLYEQYFGPGTRLTVT.

The gene calls are TRBV15 and TRBJ2-4, with D perhaps matching TRBD2 (6 bases). CDR1 is LNHNV and CDR2 is YYDKDF in the germline V gene (reference sequence). The CDR3 length is 17 residues. V was trimmed by 0 bases and J by 4 bases, leaving 16 bases between them. CDR3 sequence (DNA): TGTGCCACCAGCAGAGATGCGGGCGGGACGGATAAAAACATTCAGTACTTC. Amino acid sequence: CATSRDAGGTDKNIQYF.

CDR3 DNA sequence: TGTGCCAGCAGGGGGAGGGGCCAAGAGACCCAGTACTTC. This translates into CASRGRGQETQYF. The V call is TRBV2, the J call TRBJ2-5, with 7 positions matching TRBD2. V lost 6 bases, J lost 1 base, and 2 bases stayed unmatched. From germline, CDR1 is SNHLY and CDR2 FYNNEI. The CDR3 consists of 13 residues. Filled out from reference TRBV2 and TRBJ2-5, the complete variable domain reads EPEVTQTPSHQVTQMGQEVILRCVPISNHLYFYWYRQILGQKVEFLVSFYNNEISEKSEIFDDQFSVERPDGSNFTLKIRSTKLEDSAMYFCASRGRGQETQYFGPGTRLLVL.

The V gene is TRBV7-8, the J gene TRBJ2-2; D gene uncertain. Trimming removed 3 bases from V and 6 bases from J, with 5 bases in between. The CDR3 totals 12 residues. Germline V gives CDR1 SGHVS, CDR2 FQNEAQ. The CDR3 sequence is CASSFLSGELFF. CDR3 nucleotides: TGTGCCAGCAGCTTCCTATCCGGGGAGCTGTTTTTT.

The chain uses TRBV19 and TRBJ1-1; D not resolved. Germline lookup yields CDR1 LNHDA and CDR2 SQIVND (reference sequence). The CDR3 runs 14 residues. V lost 3 bases and J 1 base, leaving 9 bases between the germline ends. This chain's CDR3 is CASSIARSNTEAFF. CDR3 bases: TGTGCCAGTAGTATCGCCAGATCGAACACTGAAGCTTTCTTT.

The chain couples TRBV2 to TRBJ2-1, with D unresolved. Germline V gene lookup returns CDR1 SNHLY and CDR2 FYNNEI. CDR3 length: 13 residues. V was cut by 3 bases and J by 7 bases, with 10 bases left in between. CDR3: CASSEGLLNEQFF. The CDR3 DNA reads TGTGCCAGCAGTGAGGGCCTGTTGAATGAGCAGTTCTTC.

The genes are TRBV12-5 and TRBJ2-2; a possible D gene is TRBD1 (5 bases). With 1 base removed from V and 2 bases from J, the gap between germline ends came to 5 bases. Germline values: CDR1 LGHNT, CDR2 FRNRAP. This CDR3 region has 14 residues. Here the CDR3 reads CASGLGGNTGELFF. CDR3 nucleotide sequence: TGTGCTAGTGGTTTGGGGGGCAACACCGGGGAGCTGTTTTTT.

The genes are TRBV6-6 and TRBJ1-3; no reliable D call. Germline assignment: CDR1 MNHNY and CDR2 SVGAGI (reference sequence). V was clipped by 5 bases and J by 2 bases, with 16 bases between them. The CDR3 loop spans 16 amino acids. CDR3 sequence: CASSPPARDAGNTIYF. CDR3 nucleotides: TGTGCCAGCAGTCCACCCGCGAGGGATGCTGGAAACACCATATATTTT.

The V gene is TRBV19, the J gene TRBJ2-3, with D hard to call. The length of the CDR3 is 17 residues. Trimming cost V 2 bases and J 2 bases, with 17 bases left between them. Germline CDR1 LNHDA, CDR2 SQIVND (reference sequence). CDR3 sequence: CASSIYPRDLSTDTQYF. DNA for the CDR3: TGTGCCAGTAGTATATATCCTAGAGATCTTTCCACAGATACGCAGTATTTT.

The rearrangement uses TRBV4-3 and TRBJ1-4; perhaps TRBD1 as D (5 bases). The germline V gene has CDR1 LGHNA and CDR2 YSLEER. CDR3 length equals 15 residues. Trimming took off 4 bases at V and 4 bases at J, with 13 bases between the two ends. CDR3 in amino acids: CASSPGWGGNEKLFF. The CDR3 nucleotides are TGCGCCAGCAGCCCCGGCTGGGGGGGTAATGAAAAACTGTTTTTT.

In regard to this clone: The sample has other DNA sequences that encode this CDR3 too. The rearrangement links TRBV11-2 to TRBJ1-4; 8 nucleotides line up with TRBD1. From germline, CDR1 is SGHAT and CDR2 FQNNGV. The V and J ends lost 1 base and 8 bases, in that order; junction bases with no gene match: 3. This CDR3 contains 14 residues. This chain's CDR3 is CASSLGQGYEKLFF. CDR3 in DNA: TGTGCCAGCAGCTTAGGACAGGGGTACGAAAAACTGTTTTTT.

This chain links TRBV30 with TRBJ2-1; tentatively, D is TRBD1 (5 bases). The V gene's germline CDR1 is GTSNPN and CDR2 SVGIG (reference sequence). This CDR3 has 11 amino acids. V was clipped by 8 bases and J by 9 bases, with 14 bases between them. The CDR3 sequence is CAVAQGTEQFF. For the CDR3, the DNA is TGTGCCGTGGCCCAGGGTACTGAGCAGTTCTTC.

The genes are TRBV5-6 and TRBJ1-4; 12 nucleotides line up with TRBD1. Losses at the gene ends were 3 bases for V and 6 bases for J; bases not matched to a gene: 6. The CDR3 loop spans 16 amino acids. From germline, CDR1 is SGHDT and CDR2 YYEEEE. The CDR3 DNA reads as TGTGCCAGCAGCTCCGGGACAGGGGGCGTTGATGAAAAACTGTTTTTT. This encodes CASSSGTGGVDEKLFF. The whole variable domain, remainder taken from reference TRBV5-6 and TRBJ1-4, is DAGVTQSPTHLIKTRGQQVTLRCSPKSGHDTVSWYQQALGQGPQFIFQYYEEEERQRGNFPDRFSGHQFPNYSSELNVNALLLGDSALYLCASSSGTGGVDEKLFFGSGTQLSVL.

The V gene is TRBV7-9, the J gene TRBJ1-5; D not resolved. The CDR3 length is 14 residues. The ends were cut back, 5 bases at V and 1 base at J, with 9 bases in the middle. Looked up from germline, CDR1 is SEHNR and CDR2 is FQNEAQ (reference sequence). CDR3 sequence: CASSPTESNQPQHF. DNA of the CDR3: TGTGCCAGCAGCCCAACGGAGAGCAATCAGCCCCAGCATTTT. Looking up the rest from reference TRBV7-9 and TRBJ1-5 gives the full variable domain: DTGVSQNPRHKITKRGQNVTFRCDPISEHNRLYWYRQTLGQGPEFLTYFQNEAQLEKSRLLSDRFSAERPKGSFSTLEIQRTEQGDSAMYLCASSPTESNQPQHFGDGTRLSIL.

The chain joins TRBV7-7 to TRBJ2-2; tentatively, D is TRBD2 (5 bases). From germline, CDR1 is SSHAT and CDR2 FNYEAQ (reference sequence). The germline V and J ends were trimmed by 5 bases and 4 bases, with 14 bases remaining between them. The CDR3 loop spans 15 amino acids. DNA for the CDR3: TGTGCCAGCAGCCCCGGGGATTTCGGCACCGGGGAGCTGTTTTTT. The encoded protein is CASSPGDFGTGELFF.

The chain has TRBV10-3 and TRBJ1-1; maybe TRBD1 (5 bases). Germline values: CDR1 ENHRY, CDR2 SYGVKD. V was trimmed by 6 bases and J by 1 base, leaving 12 bases between them. CDR3 length: 14 residues. This CDR3 is CAISTRAGNTEAFF. CDR3 DNA sequence: TGTGCCATCAGCACCAGGGCAGGGAACACTGAAGCTTTCTTT.

The chain uses TRBV6-1 and TRBJ1-4; no clear D gene. The CDR3 sequence is 14 residues long. The V end was cut by 2 bases, the J end by 5 bases, with 9 bases between. The V gene's germline CDR1 is MNHNS and CDR2 SASEGT. DNA of the CDR3: TGTGCCAGCAGTGAAACAGCCTACAATGAAAAACTGTTTTTT. Protein sequence: CASSETAYNEKLFF.

The rearrangement links TRBV5-1 to TRBJ2-2; D call uncertain. Germline V gene data show CDR1 as SGHRS and CDR2 as YFSETQ. V lost 4 bases to trimming and J lost 6 bases, with 13 bases between them. The CDR3 has 14 amino acids. The CDR3 reads CASSLRGSPGELFF. The CDR3 nucleotides are TGCGCCAGCAGCCTGAGAGGAAGTCCCGGGGAGCTGTTTTTT.

This clone was observed a handful of times. The chain recombines TRBV12-3 or TRBV12-4 with TRBJ2-7, with D unresolved. The CDR3 totals 12 residues. The V and J ends lost 8 bases and 1 base respectively, with 9 bases between them. The CDR3 protein is CASSGNSYEQYF. CDR3 DNA sequence: TGTGCCAGCTCAGGTAATTCCTACGAGCAGTACTTC.

The CDR3 protein is CASSPRTGGYSPLHF. Here the CDR3 DNA reads TGTGCCAGCTCACCTCGGACAGGGGGTTATTCACCCCTCCACTTT. The chain is built from TRBV18 and TRBJ1-6; TRBD1 aligns across 10 bases. The CDR3 runs to 15 residues. Germline V gives CDR1 KGHSH, CDR2 LQKENI. Germline trimming cut 3 bases from V and 8 bases from J; bases unmatched to any gene: 4. Drawing the rest from reference TRBV18 and TRBJ1-6, the complete variable domain is NAGVMQNPRHLVRRRGQEARLRCSPMKGHSHVYWYRQLPEEGLKFMVYLQKENIIDESGMPKERFSAEFPKEGPSILRIQQVVRGDSAAYFCASSPRTGGYSPLHFGNGTRLTVT.

This chain uses TRBV12-3 or TRBV12-4 with TRBJ1-1, with a weak D call TRBD1 (5 bases). This CDR3 comprises 13 residues. V lost 4 bases and J lost 4, with 10 bases in between. The CDR3, as DNA: TGTGCCAGCAGTTGGTCGGGGGGCACTGAAGCTTTCTTT. Translated: CASSWSGGTEAFF.

The rearrangement links TRBV28 to TRBJ1-1, with 9 nucleotides matching TRBD1. Germline CDR1 reads MDHEN; CDR2 reads SYDVKM. The CDR3 sequence is 14 residues long. J was trimmed by 5 bases and V by 5 bases; bases with no gene match: 6. The CDR3 region has the DNA TGTGCCAGCAGTGGGACAGGGTTGGGTACTGAAGCTTTCTTT. Its protein is CASSGTGLGTEAFF.

The CDR3, as DNA: TGTGCCAGCAGTCCCGGACAGGGGGGCCACTATGGCTACACCTTC. Its protein is CASSPGQGGHYGYTF. The chain has TRBV7-2 and TRBJ1-2; 10 nucleotides agree with TRBD1. The CDR3 runs to 15 residues. Germline values: CDR1 SGHTA, CDR2 FQGNSA. The junction had 7 bases not matched to a gene; V was cut back by 6 bases and J by 3 bases.

This rearrangement joins TRBV7-2 to TRBJ1-6; the D is unclear. The CDR3 loop spans 18 amino acids. Germline CDR1 and CDR2: SGHTA and FQGNSA. With 5 bases removed from V and 0 bases from J, the gap between germline ends came to 17 bases. The CDR3 DNA follows: TGTGCCAGCAGCCCCCTACCCTATGGAGGCTCCTATAATTCACCCCTCCACTTT. Translating gives CASSPLPYGGSYNSPLHF.

The chain uses TRBV7-9 and TRBJ2-1, with TRBD2 as a possible D gene (5 bases). The CDR3 extends over 15 amino acids. Germline V gene sequence: CDR1 SEHNR, CDR2 FQNEAQ (reference sequence). V was cut by 5 bases and J by 6 bases, with 17 bases left in between. CDR3 sequence (DNA): TGTGCCAGCAGCCAAAGCGGCGGTTTAGGCAATGAGCAGTTCTTC. Its protein product is CASSQSGGLGNEQFF.

The V call is TRBV6-1, the J call TRBJ1-1; D not resolved. Trimming took 2 bases from V and 3 from J, leaving 10 bases between them. CDR1 and CDR2 (germline): MNHNS, SASEGT. The CDR3 is 14 amino acids. The CDR3, as DNA: TGTGCCAGCAGTGAATTAACGGGGTACACTGAAGCTTTCTTT. Translated, it gives CASSELTGYTEAFF.

V usage is TRBV5-1 and J usage is TRBJ2-1, with TRBD2 as a possible D gene (5 bases). CDR1 SGHRS and CDR2 YFSETQ come from the germline V gene. The CDR3 is 12 amino acids. V was shortened by 4 bases and J by 12 bases, with 14 bases between the two germline ends. CDR3 sequence: CASSAQLERQFF. The CDR3 nucleotides are TGCGCCAGCAGCGCCCAACTAGAACGGCAGTTCTTC.